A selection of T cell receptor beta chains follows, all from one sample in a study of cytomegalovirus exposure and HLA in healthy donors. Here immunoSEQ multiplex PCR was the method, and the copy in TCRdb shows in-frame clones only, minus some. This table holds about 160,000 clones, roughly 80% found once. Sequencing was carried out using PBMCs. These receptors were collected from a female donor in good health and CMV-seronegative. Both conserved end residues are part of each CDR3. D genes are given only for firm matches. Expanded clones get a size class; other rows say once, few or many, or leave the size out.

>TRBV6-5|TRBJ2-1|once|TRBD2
TGTGCCAGCAGTCTAGCGGGACCATACAATGAGCAGTTCTTC
CASSLAGPYNEQFF
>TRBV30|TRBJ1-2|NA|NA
TGTGCCTGGAGGGCGGGCGGGGGGGTGTTTGGCTACACCTTC
CAWRAGGGVFGYTF
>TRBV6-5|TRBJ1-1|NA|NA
TGTGCCAGCAGTTCGCACTTAAAGACTGAAGCTTTCTTT
CASSSHLKTEAFF
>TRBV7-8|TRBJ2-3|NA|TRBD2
TGTGCCAGCAGCTTAGTCTTAGCGGGGCTATATACGCAGTATTTT
CASSLVLAGLYTQYF
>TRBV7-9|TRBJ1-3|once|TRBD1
TGTGCCAGCAGCTTCACAGGGGAGGGAAACACCATATATTTT
CASSFTGEGNTIYF
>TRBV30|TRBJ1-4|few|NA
TGTGCCTGGAGTCCCTCCACAGAAAAACTGTTTTTT
CAWSPSTEKLFF
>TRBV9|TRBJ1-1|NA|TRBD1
TGTGCCAGCAGCCCGAGACAGGGAGTTATGAACACTGAAGCTTTCTTT
CASSPRQGVMNTEAFF
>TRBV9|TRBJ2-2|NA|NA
TGTGCCAGCAGCGGGGCCTACGTCACCGGGGAGCTGTTTTTT
CASSGAYVTGELFF
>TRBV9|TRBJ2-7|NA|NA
TGTGCCAGCAGCCCTGAGTCAGGGAGGCCCTACGAGCAGTACTTC
CASSPESGRPYEQYF
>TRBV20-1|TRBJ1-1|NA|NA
TGCAGTGCTAGAGTTCAGGAGGTCGCTTTCTTT
CSARVQEVAFF
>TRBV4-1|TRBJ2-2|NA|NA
TGCGCCAGCAGCCAAGGGTCCTCGCTCGGGGGAAGTGAGCTGTTTTTT
CASSQGSSLGGSELFF
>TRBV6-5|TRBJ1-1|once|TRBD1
TGTGCCAGCAAGGAAGGGGGCACTGAAGCTCTCTTT
CASKEGGTEALF
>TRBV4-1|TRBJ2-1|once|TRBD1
TGCGCCAGCAGCCAAGTGACAGGGGGCTTATACAATGAGCAGTTCTTC
CASSQVTGGLYNEQFF